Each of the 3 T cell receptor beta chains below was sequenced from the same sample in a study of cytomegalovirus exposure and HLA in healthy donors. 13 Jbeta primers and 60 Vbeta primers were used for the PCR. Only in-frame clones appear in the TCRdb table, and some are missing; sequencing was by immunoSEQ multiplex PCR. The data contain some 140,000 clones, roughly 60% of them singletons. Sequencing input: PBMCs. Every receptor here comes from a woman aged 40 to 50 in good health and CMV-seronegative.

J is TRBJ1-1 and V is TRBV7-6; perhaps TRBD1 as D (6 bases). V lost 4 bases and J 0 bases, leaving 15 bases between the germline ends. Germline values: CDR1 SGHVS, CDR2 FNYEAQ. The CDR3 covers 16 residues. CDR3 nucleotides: TGTGCCAGCAGCTCCTACGGGGCAGGGGTGAACACTGAAGCTTTCTTT. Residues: CASSSYGAGVNTEAFF.

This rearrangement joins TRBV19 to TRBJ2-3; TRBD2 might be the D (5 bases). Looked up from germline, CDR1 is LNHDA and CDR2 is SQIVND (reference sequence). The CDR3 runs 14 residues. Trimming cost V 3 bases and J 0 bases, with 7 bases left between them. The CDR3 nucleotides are TGTGCCAGTAGTATGGAGGAGAGCACAGATACGCAGTATTTT. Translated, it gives CASSMEESTDTQYF.

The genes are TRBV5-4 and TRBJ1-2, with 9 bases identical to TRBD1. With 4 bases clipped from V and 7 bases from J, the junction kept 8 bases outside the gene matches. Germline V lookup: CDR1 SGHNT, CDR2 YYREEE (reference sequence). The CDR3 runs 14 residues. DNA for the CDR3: TGTGCCAGCAGCAGAGGGACAGGGTTTGGTGGCTACACCTTC. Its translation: CASSRGTGFGGYTF.